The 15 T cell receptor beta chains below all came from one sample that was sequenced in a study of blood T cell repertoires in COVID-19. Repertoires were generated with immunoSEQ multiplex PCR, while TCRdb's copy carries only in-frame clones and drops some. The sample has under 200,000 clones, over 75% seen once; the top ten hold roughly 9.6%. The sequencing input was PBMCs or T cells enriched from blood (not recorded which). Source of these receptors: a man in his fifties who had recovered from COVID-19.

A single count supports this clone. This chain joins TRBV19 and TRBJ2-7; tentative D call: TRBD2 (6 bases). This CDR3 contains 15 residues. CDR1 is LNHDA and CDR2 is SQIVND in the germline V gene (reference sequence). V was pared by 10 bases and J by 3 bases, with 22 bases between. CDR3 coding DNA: TGTGCCACTAAAGGTCGGGCTAGCGAGGTCTACGAGCAGTACTTC. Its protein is CATKGRASEVYEQYF.

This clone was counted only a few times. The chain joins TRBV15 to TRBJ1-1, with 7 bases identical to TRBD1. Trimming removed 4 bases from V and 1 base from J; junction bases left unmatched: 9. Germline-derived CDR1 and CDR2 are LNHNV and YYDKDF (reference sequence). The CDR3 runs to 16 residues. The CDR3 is CATSIQPTGWNTEAFF. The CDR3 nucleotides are TGTGCCACCAGCATACAACCGACAGGGTGGAACACTGAAGCTTTCTTT.

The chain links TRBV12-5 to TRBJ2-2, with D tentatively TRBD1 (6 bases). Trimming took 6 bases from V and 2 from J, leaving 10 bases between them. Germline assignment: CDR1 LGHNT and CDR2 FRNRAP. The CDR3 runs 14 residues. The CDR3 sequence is CASGKDRNTGELFF. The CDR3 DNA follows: TGTGCTAGTGGGAAGGACAGAAACACCGGGGAGCTGTTTTTT. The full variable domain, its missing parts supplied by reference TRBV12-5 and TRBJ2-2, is DARVTQTPRHKVTEMGQEVTMRCQPILGHNTVFWYRQTMMQGLELLAYFRNRAPLDDSGMPKDRFSAEMPDATLATLKIQPSEPRDSAVYFCASGKDRNTGELFFGEGSRLTVL.

The DNA of the CDR3 is TGCGCCAGCAGCTTGGACGGGAGGTTCCAAGAGACCCAGTACTTC. Translated, it gives CASSLDGRFQETQYF. The V call is TRBV5-1, the J call TRBJ2-5; 7 nucleotides line up with TRBD2. Germline CDR1 reads SGHRS; CDR2 reads YFSETQ. CDR3 length: 15 residues. V lost 0 bases, J lost 1 base, and 3 bases stayed unmatched.

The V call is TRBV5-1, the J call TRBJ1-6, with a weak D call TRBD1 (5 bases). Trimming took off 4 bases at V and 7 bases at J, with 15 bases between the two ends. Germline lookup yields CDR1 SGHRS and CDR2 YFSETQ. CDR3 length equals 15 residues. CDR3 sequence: CASSMTVVPNSPLHF. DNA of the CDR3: TGCGCCAGCAGCATGACAGTCGTACCCAATTCACCCCTCCACTTT.

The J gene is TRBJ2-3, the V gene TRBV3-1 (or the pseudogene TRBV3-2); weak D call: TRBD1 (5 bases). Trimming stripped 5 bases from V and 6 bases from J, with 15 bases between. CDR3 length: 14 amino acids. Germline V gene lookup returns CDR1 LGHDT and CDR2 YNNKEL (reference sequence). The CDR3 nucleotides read TGTGCCAGCAGCTCAACCCGACCAGGGGATACGCAGTATTTT. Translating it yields CASSSTRPGDTQYF.

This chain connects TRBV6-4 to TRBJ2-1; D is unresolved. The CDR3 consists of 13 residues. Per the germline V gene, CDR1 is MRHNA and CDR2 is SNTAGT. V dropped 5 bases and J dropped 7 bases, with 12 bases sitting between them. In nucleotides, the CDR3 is TGTGCCAGCAGTATGAGCTGGTCGAATGAGCAGTTCTTC. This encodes CASSMSWSNEQFF.

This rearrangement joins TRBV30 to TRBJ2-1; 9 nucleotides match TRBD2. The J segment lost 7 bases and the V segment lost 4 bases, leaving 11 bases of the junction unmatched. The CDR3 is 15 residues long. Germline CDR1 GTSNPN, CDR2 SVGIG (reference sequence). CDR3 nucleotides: TGTGCCTGGACTACGCTTAGCGGGGGAGGGAATGAGCAGTTCTTC. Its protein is CAWTTLSGGGNEQFF.

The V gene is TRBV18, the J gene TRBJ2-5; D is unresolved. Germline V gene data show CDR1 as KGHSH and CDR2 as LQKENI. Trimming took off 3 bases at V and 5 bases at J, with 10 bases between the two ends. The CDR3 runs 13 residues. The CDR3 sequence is CASSPPSVETQYF. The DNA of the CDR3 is TGTGCCAGCTCACCCCCCTCCGTGGAGACCCAGTACTTC.

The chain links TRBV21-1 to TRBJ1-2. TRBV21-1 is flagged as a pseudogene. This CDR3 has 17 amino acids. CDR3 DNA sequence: TGTGCCAGCAGCGACCTTCGGGGCCGGGGAGGGCACTATGGCTACACCTTC. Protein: CASSDLRGRGGHYGYTF.

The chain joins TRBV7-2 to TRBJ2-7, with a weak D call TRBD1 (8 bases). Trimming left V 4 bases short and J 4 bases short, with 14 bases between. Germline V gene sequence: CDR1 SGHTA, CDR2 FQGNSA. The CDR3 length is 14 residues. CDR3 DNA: TGTGCCAGCAGCTACGGACAGGGAGGGTACGAGCAGTACTTC. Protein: CASSYGQGGYEQYF.

The CDR3 loop reads CASSLTGLDQPQHF. CDR3 nucleotides: TGCGCCAGCAGCTTGACAGGGCTGGATCAGCCCCAGCATTTT. The chain carries TRBV5-1 and TRBJ1-5, with D possibly being TRBD1 (6 bases). Germline CDR1 reads SGHRS; CDR2 reads YFSETQ. The CDR3 covers 14 residues. Trimming left V 1 base short and J 5 bases short, with 10 bases between.

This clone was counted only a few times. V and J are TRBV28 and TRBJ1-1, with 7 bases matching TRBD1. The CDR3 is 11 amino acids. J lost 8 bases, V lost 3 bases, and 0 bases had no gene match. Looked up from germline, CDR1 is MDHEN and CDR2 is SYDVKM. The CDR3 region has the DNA TGTGCCAGCAGTTTGGGACAGGAAGCTTTCTTT. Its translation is CASSLGQEAFF.

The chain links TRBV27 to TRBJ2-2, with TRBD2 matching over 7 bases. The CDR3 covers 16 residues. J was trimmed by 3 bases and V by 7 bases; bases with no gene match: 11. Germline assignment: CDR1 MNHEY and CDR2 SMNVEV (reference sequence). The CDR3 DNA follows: TGTGCCAGCACCTTATCTGGGGGGGAGTACACCGGGGAGCTGTTTTTT. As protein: CASTLSGGEYTGELFF.

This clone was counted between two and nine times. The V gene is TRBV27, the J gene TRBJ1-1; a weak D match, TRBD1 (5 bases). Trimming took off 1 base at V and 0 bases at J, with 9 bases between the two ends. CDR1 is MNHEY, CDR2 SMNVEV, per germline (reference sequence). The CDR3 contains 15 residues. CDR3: CASSLWAGLNTEAFF. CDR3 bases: TGTGCCAGCAGTTTATGGGCAGGGCTGAACACTGAAGCTTTCTTT.